Listed below are T cell receptor beta chains from one sample, sequenced in a study of T cells after yellow fever vaccination. A single record per CDR3 protein comes from TCRdb applying MiXCR to the 5' RACE reads. Seen here are tens of thousands of distinct CDR3 sequences, more than 5.5% observed once, and the top ten hold 35% to 45%. Material: CD8+ T cells sorted from PBMCs, obtained 4 to 6 days after the first yellow fever vaccination. The receptor source for this set is a man aged 18 to 29 who received the YFV17D yellow fever vaccine. Each CDR3 is given with its conserved first and last residue. Fields, in order: J gene, V gene, CDR3 protein.

TRBJ1-5 | TRBV5-6 | CASSMGQISNQPQHF
TRBJ2-2 | TRBV27 | CASRGQGVTNTGELFF
TRBJ2-7 | TRBV7-9 | CASSSTGGSYEQYF
TRBJ2-3 | TRBV6-2/TRBV6-3 | CASSEQGSVDTQYF
TRBJ2-3 | TRBV10-2 | CASPRFKPGQGVVSTDTQYF
TRBJ1-4 | TRBV6-5 | CASSYGTTNEKLFF
TRBJ2-6 | TRBV7-3 | CASSLVNTRYSGANVLTF
TRBJ2-5 | TRBV25-1 | CASSEEEGHQETQYF
TRBJ2-1 | TRBV2 | CASGGLGGILGNEQFF
TRBJ2-3 | TRBV10-3 | CAISETGSGGLTDTQYF
TRBJ1-1 | TRBV4-1 | CASSLAPNTEAFF
TRBJ1-1 | TRBV4-3 | CASSQAVRGPVAEAFF
TRBJ2-2 | TRBV2 | CASSEARAYTGELFF
TRBJ2-3 | TRBV6-4 | CASSDGATDTQYF
TRBJ2-1 | TRBV10-2 | CASGGQGASEQFF
TRBJ2-6 | TRBV6-5 | CASSYDSSGANVLTF
TRBJ1-2 | TRBV6-1 | CASSEGLANYGYTF
TRBJ1-5 | TRBV7-8 | CASSLTGTGLSNQPQHF
TRBJ2-7 | TRBV4-3 | CASSQGRFSYEQYF
TRBJ1-2 | TRBV3-1 | CASSQGTADGYTF
TRBJ2-3 | TRBV7-6 | CASSLRAGGPDTQYF
TRBJ2-1 | TRBV19 | CASKMTGAYNEQFF
TRBJ1-2 | TRBV20-1 | CSAREGQGLNYGYTF
TRBJ2-1 | TRBV27 | CASSPDRVSGNEQFF
TRBJ2-7 | TRBV27 | CATRGGGEQYF
TRBJ2-1 | TRBV6-4 | CASSTSETNEQFF
TRBJ2-1 | TRBV7-2 | CASSLINSLNEQFF
TRBJ2-5 | TRBV7-2 | CASSSPTDSQETQYF
TRBJ2-2 | TRBV20-1 | CSARDSWEYNTGELFF
TRBJ2-2 | TRBV7-9 | CASSFPKTGANTGELFF
TRBJ1-6 | TRBV4-2 | CASRPQGDLWSSYNSPLHF
TRBJ1-1 | TRBV27 | CASSPGTGEWETEAFF
TRBJ1-3 | TRBV27 | CASSLSGAGNTIYF
TRBJ2-1 | TRBV4-2 | CASSQASGQVKNEQFF
TRBJ1-1 | TRBV11-2 | CASRQWHLGNTEAFF
TRBJ1-4 | TRBV4-1 | CASSPRNWEKLFF
TRBJ1-1 | TRBV7-9 | CASSLLADTEAFF
TRBJ1-1 | TRBV25-1 | CAIEDGTEAFF
TRBJ2-3 | TRBV7-2 | CASSLRLAGGHTDTQYF
TRBJ1-2 | TRBV6-5 | CASSNGAQGYGYTF
TRBJ1-1 | TRBV29-1 | CSAGGHVRGNTEAFF
TRBJ2-3 | TRBV6-2/TRBV6-3 | CASSYSFSGTGLTDTQYF
TRBJ2-2 | TRBV7-2 | CASSLSLGNTGELFF
TRBJ1-1 | TRBV27 | CASSSLQTGGPLNTEAFF
TRBJ2-5 | TRBV7-8 | CASSLVDLDSQETQYF
TRBJ2-2 | TRBV20-1 | CSARRRVGGNLANTGELFF
TRBJ1-3 | TRBV4-3 | CASSQDIKGIGNTIYF
TRBJ1-1 | TRBV11-1 | CASSSTLIRDRVMNTEAFF
TRBJ2-7 | TRBV9 | CASSAVDSSYEQYF
TRBJ2-7 | TRBV5-1 | CASSRTGWDEQYF
TRBJ2-5 | TRBV7-3 | CASSLTGTSGRETQYF
TRBJ2-2 | TRBV9 | CASSVRDRGYNTGELFF
TRBJ1-1 | TRBV6-5 | CASSYSGPPPTEAFF
TRBJ2-1 | TRBV6-5 | CATGGTYNEQFF
TRBJ1-6 | TRBV6-5 | CASTLAQGGNSPLHF
TRBJ1-5 | TRBV4-1 | CASSQGGRGQVYQPQHF
TRBJ2-7 | TRBV4-2 | CASSQAGTGNEQYF
TRBJ2-3 | TRBV7-6 | CASSLVLGGSTDTQYF